The clone carrying this T cell receptor (beta chain) was detected only once. The authors' processing: For nucleated cells, counts were estimated from reference gene primer amplification. Assay used: immunoSEQ multiplex PCR; TCRdb lists only in-frame clones, some missing. V and J calls plus clone size are reproduced from that table; the DNA served to infer D and trimming. The data contain 90,000 or so clones, 86% of them singletons. This specimen comes from a study of blood T cell repertoires in COVID-19. For the study at large: The United States, Italy and Spain provided the acute and convalescent COVID-19 samples. PBMCs, B-cell-depleted T cells, or T cells provided the cDNA or gDNA that made up the material.

The CDR3 spans 15 residues. CDR1 and CDR2 from the germline V gene are SGHTS and YDEGEE. The ends lost 4 bases at V and 3 bases at J; junction bases unmatched: 7. This receptor was taken from a human donor in a cohort sampled during active COVID-19. The chain employs TRBV5-8 and TRBJ1-5, with TRBD1 matching 7 bases. Sequenced material: peripheral blood. The CDR3 spells CASSMTGLDNQPQHF. CDR3 DNA: TGTGCCAGCAGCATGACAGGGCTTGACAATCAGCCCCAGCATTTT.